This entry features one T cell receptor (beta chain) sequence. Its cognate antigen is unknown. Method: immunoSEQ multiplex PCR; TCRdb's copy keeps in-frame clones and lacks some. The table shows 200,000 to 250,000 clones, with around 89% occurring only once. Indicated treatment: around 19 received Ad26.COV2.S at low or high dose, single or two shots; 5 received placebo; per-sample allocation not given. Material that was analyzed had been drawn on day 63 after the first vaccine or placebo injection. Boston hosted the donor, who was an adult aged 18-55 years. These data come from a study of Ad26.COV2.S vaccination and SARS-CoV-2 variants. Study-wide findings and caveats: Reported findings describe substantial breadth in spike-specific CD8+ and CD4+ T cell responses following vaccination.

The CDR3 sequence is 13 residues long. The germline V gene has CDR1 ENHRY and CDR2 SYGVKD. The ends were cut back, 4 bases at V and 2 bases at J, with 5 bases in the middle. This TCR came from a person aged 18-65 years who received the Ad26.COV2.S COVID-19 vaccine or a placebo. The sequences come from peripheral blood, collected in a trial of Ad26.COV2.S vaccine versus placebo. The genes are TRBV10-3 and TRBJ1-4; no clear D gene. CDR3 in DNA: TGTGCCATCAGTGGGGGTACTAATGAAAAACTGTTTTTT. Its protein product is CAISGGTNEKLFF.